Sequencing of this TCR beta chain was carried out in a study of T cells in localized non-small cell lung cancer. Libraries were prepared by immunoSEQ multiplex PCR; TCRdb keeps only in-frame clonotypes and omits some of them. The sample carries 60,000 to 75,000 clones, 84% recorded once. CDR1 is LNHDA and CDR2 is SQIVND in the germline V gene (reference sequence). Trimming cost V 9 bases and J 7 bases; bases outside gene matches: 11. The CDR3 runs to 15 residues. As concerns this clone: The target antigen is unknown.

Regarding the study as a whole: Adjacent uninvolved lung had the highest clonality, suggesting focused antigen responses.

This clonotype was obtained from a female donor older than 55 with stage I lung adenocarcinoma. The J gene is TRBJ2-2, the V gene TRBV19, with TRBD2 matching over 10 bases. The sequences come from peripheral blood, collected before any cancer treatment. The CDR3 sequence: CASNRELAGLGELFF. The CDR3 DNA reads TGTGCCAGCAACAGGGAACTAGCGGGACTCGGGGAGCTGTTTTTT.